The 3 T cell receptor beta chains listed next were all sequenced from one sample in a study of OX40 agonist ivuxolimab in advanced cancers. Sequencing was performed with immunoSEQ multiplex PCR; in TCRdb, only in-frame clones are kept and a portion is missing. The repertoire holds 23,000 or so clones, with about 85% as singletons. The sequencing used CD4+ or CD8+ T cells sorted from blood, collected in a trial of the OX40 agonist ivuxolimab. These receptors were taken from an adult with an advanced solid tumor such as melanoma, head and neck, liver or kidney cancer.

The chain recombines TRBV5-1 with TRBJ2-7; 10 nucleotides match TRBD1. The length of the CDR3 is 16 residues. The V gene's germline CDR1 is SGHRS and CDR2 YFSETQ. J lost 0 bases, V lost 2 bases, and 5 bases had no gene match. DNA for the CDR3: TGCGCCAGCAGCTTTCGGGGACAGGGGAACTCCTACGAGCAGTACTTC. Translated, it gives CASSFRGQGNSYEQYF.

This CDR3 is CAGRQGFFFEKLFF. CDR3 sequence (DNA): TGTGCCGGGAGACAGGGGTTCTTTTTTGAAAAACTGTTTTTT. This rearrangement joins TRBV6-1 to TRBJ1-4, with 8 bases aligning to TRBD1. CDR3 length: 14 residues. Germline V gene lookup returns CDR1 MNHNS and CDR2 SASEGT. Germline trimming cut 11 bases from V and 7 bases from J; bases unmatched to any gene: 12.

The CDR3 here is CASSLRVGTGEAFF. Written as DNA, the CDR3 is TGTGCCAGCAGCTTAAGGGTGGGAACAGGGGAAGCTTTCTTT. This chain connects TRBV7-9 to TRBJ1-1, with D perhaps matching TRBD1 (6 bases). Germline V gene lookup returns CDR1 SEHNR and CDR2 FQNEAQ (reference sequence). CDR3 size: 14 residues. Trimming took off 2 bases at V and 8 bases at J, with 15 bases between the two ends. The full variable domain, in which reference TRBV7-9 and TRBJ1-1 provide the parts outside the CDR3, is DTGVSQNPRHKITKRGQNVTFRCDPISEHNRLYWYRQTLGQGPEFLTYFQNEAQLEKSRLLSDRFSAERPKGSFSTLEIQRTEQGDSAMYLCASSLRVGTGEAFFGQGTRLTVV.